Following are 8 T cell receptor beta chains from one sample sequenced in a study of T-cell reconstitution after alpha-beta-depleted transplantation in children. TCRbeta library construction was performed incorporating unique molecular identifiers. TCRdb re-called the PCR reads with MiXCR, one entry per CDR3 protein. This sample has about 110,000 distinct CDR3 sequences, with around 6.4% found just once. The specimen comprised PBMCs, mostly from graft donor cells, sampled 360 days after TCRalphabeta/CD19-depleted stem cell transplant. These receptors all stem from a male patient between 2 and 10 years old who had a stem cell transplant for acute lymphoblastic leukemia, so the T cells may come from the graft donor.

The chain links TRBV18 to TRBJ2-7; possibly TRBD2 for D (6 bases). V shed 5 bases and J shed 10 bases, with 12 bases lying between them. Germline values: CDR1 KGHSH, CDR2 LQKENI. The CDR3 consists of 11 residues. The CDR3 spells CASSGGRQQYF. The CDR3 DNA reads as TGTGCCAGCTCAGGGGGGAGGCAACAGTACTTC. The full variable domain, rest sourced from reference TRBV18 and TRBJ2-7, is NAGVMQNPRHLVRRRGQEARLRCSPMKGHSHVYWYRQLPEEGLKFMVYLQKENIIDESGMPKERFSAEFPKEGPSILRIQQVVRGDSAAYFCASSGGRQQYFGPGTRLTVT.

Many counts were recorded for this clonotype. This rearrangement joins TRBV28 to TRBJ2-3; D call uncertain. The CDR3 covers 16 residues. CDR1 is MDHEN, CDR2 SYDVKM, per germline. Trimming took 4 bases from V and 1 from J, leaving 15 bases between them. The CDR3 DNA is TGTGCCAGCAGTTCCCCGCTAAAGCGAGGCACAGATACGCAGTATTTT. It yields the protein CASSSPLKRGTDTQYF.

This clonotype was counted only a few times. The genes are TRBV11-2 and TRBJ2-5; 11 nucleotides agree with TRBD1. Per germline, CDR1 SGHAT and CDR2 FQNNGV. V trimming: 5 bases; J trimming: 4 bases; junction bases outside the gene matches: 6. The CDR3 is made up of 15 amino acids. CDR3 sequence (DNA): TGTGCCAGCAGCACGGGACAGGGGGGAAGAGAGACCCAGTACTTC. Amino acids: CASSTGQGGRETQYF.

The chain has TRBV5-3 and TRBJ2-5; 11 bases agree with TRBD2. TRBV5-3 is an ORF, and what it does is uncertain. CDR3 length: 13 residues. J lost 5 bases, V lost 3 bases, and 0 bases had no gene match. The DNA for the CDR3 is TGTGCCAGAAGCTGGACTAGCGGGGAGACCCAGTACTTC. It translates to CARSWTSGETQYF.

The table lists this clonotype with many counts. The J gene is TRBJ2-7, the V gene TRBV9; 7 bases map to TRBD2. Trimming at V came to 3 bases and at J to 4 bases, leaving 10 bases not matched to a gene. CDR1 SGDLS and CDR2 YYNGEE come from the germline V gene. CDR3 length: 15 amino acids. CDR3 amino acids: CASSEGRGLLYEQYF. The CDR3 nucleotides are TGTGCCAGCAGCGAAGGGAGGGGACTTCTTTACGAGCAGTACTTC.

The V gene is TRBV27, the J gene TRBJ2-5; weak D call: TRBD1 (6 bases). This CDR3 is built from 14 residues. Trimming took off 3 bases at V and 4 bases at J, with 12 bases between the two ends. Germline V gives CDR1 MNHEY, CDR2 SMNVEV (reference sequence). The chain's CDR3 is CASSFPDRRETQYF. The CDR3 region has the DNA TGTGCCAGCAGTTTTCCTGACAGGAGAGAGACCCAGTACTTC.

There are a few counts of this clonotype. The chain couples TRBV7-2 to TRBJ2-5, with D possibly called TRBD1 or TRBD2 (5 bases each). From germline, CDR1 is SGHTA and CDR2 FQGNSA. This CDR3 spans 15 amino acids. V lost 5 bases, J lost 4 bases, and 17 bases lay in between. This CDR3 is CASSPGGRVGETQYF. CDR3 DNA: TGTGCCAGCAGCCCTGGGGGAAGGGTTGGAGAGACCCAGTACTTC.

This clonotype was seen many times. The chain uses TRBV10-3 and TRBJ2-7, with 9 nucleotides matching TRBD1. The length of the CDR3 is 12 residues. The germline V gene has CDR1 ENHRY and CDR2 SYGVKD. V shed 11 bases, J shed 7 bases, and the junction held 9 bases outside the gene matches. CDR3: CAGGTGTTEQYF. The CDR3 nucleotides are TGTGCCGGAGGGACAGGGACGACGGAGCAGTACTTC.